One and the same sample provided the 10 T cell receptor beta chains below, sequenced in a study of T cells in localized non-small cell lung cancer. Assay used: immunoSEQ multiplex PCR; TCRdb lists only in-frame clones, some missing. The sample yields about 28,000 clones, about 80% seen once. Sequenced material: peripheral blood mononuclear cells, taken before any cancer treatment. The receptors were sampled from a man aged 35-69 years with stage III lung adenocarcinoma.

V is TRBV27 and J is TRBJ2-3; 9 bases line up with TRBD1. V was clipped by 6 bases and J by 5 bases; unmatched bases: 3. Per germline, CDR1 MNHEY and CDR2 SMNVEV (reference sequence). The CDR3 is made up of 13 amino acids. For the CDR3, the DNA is TGTGCCAGCAGGGGACAGGGACTAGATACGCAGTATTTT. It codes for CASRGQGLDTQYF.

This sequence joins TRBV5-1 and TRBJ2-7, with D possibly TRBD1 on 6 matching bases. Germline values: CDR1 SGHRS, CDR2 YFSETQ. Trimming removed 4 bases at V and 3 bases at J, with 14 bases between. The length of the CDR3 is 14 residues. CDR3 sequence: CASSRGQWDYEQYF. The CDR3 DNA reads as TGCGCCAGCAGCCGGGGACAATGGGACTACGAGCAGTACTTC.

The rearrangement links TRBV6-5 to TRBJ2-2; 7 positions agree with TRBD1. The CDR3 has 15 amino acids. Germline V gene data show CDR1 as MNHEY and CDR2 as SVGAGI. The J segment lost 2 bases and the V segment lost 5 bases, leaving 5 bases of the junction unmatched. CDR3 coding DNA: TGTGCCAGCAGTGCCGGACAGGACAACACCGGGGAGCTGTTTTTT. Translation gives CASSAGQDNTGELFF.

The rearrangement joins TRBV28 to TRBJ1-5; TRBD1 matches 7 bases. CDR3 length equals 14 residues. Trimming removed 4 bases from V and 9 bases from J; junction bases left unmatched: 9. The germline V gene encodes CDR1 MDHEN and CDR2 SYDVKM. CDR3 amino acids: CASSSTGSTVPQHF. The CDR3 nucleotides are TGTGCCAGCAGTTCGACAGGGTCAACGGTGCCCCAGCATTTT.

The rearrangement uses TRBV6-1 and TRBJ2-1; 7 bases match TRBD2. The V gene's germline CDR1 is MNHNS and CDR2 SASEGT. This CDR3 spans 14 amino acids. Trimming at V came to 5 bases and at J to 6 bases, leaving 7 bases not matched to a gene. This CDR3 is CASSWEGPGNEQFF. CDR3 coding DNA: TGTGCCAGCAGTTGGGAGGGCCCGGGCAATGAGCAGTTCTTC.

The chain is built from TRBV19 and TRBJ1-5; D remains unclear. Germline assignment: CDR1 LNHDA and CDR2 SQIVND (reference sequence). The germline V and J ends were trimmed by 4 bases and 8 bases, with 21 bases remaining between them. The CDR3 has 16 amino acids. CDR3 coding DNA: TGTGCCAGTAGTAACCGGGAAACCCTTGAGGTCGAGCCCCAGCATTTT. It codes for CASSNRETLEVEPQHF.

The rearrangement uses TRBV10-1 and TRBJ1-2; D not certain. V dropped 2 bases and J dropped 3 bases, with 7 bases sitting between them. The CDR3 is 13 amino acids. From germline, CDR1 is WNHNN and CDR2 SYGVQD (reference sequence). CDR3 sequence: CASSEGLHYGYTF. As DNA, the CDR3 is TGCGCCAGCAGTGAGGGACTGCACTATGGCTACACCTTC.

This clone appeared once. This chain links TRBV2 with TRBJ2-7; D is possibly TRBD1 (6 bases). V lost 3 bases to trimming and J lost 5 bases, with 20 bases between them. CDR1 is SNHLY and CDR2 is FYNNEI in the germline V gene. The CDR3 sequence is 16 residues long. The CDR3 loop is CASSDGVGRGINEQYF. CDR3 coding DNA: TGTGCCAGCAGTGACGGGGTAGGCAGGGGTATCAACGAGCAGTACTTC.

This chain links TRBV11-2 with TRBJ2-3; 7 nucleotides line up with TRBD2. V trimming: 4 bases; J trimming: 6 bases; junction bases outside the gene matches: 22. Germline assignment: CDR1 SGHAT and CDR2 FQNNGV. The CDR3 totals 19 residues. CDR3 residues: CASSSDLSGAADRWDTQYF. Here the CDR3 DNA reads TGTGCCAGCAGCTCAGATCTCAGCGGGGCGGCCGACAGATGGGATACGCAGTATTTT.

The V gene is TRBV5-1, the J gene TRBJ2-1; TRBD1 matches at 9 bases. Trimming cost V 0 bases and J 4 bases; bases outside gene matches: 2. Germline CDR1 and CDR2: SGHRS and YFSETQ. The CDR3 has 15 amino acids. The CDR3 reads CASSLAGTGYNEQFF. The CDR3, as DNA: TGCGCCAGCAGCTTGGCCGGGACAGGGTACAATGAGCAGTTCTTC.